Below, one TCR beta chain is given with its context. The antigen remains undetermined. The authors prepared the TCRbeta library with unique molecular identifiers. TCRdb reprocessed the PCR reads with MiXCR, giving one entry per CDR3 protein. The sample records about 980,000 distinct CDR3 sequences, about 31% being singletons. This entry is derived from a study of T-cell reconstitution after alpha-beta-depleted transplantation in children. Broader study findings: Reports say that about two months after transplant, the alpha-beta T cells came out of several hundred graft clones that had expanded. It was newly produced T cells that mostly accounted for T-cell counts and diversity one year after transplant. After transplant, high TCRbeta diversity at day 60 in some patients arose from surviving recipient T cells and thymic progenitors.

Unmatched junction bases numbered 7, after V lost 3 bases and J lost 1 base. Germline loops: CDR1 SGHVS, CDR2 FQNEAQ. The CDR3 is 16 residues long. This chain joins TRBV7-8 and TRBJ2-3; 7 bases map to TRBD2. The sequenced sample was PBMCs, mostly from graft donor cells, obtained 360 days after TCRalphabeta/CD19-depleted stem cell transplant. The receptor's source is a boy younger than two who had a stem cell transplant for SCID, so the T cells may come from the graft donor. This CDR3 is CASSFTAGSGTDTQYF. The CDR3 DNA sequence: TGTGCCAGCAGCTTTACAGCGGGGTCTGGCACAGATACGCAGTATTTT.